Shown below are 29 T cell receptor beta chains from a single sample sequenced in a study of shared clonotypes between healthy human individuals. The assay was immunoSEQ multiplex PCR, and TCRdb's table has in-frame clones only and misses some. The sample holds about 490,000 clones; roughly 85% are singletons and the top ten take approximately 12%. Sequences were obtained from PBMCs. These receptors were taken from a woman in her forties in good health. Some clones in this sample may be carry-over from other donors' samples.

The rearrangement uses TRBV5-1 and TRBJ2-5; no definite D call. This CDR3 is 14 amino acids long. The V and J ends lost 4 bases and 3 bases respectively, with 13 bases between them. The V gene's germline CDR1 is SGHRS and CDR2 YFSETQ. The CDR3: CASSTVVKKETQYF. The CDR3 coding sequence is TGCGCCAGCAGCACGGTGGTGAAAAAAGAGACCCAGTACTTC.

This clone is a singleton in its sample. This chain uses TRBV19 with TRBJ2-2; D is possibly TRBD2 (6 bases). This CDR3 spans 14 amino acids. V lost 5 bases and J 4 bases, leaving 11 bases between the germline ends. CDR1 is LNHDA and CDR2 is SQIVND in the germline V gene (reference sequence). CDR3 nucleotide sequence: TGTGCCAGTAGTCCGACTAGTGGCACCGGGGAGCTGTTTTTT. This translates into CASSPTSGTGELFF.

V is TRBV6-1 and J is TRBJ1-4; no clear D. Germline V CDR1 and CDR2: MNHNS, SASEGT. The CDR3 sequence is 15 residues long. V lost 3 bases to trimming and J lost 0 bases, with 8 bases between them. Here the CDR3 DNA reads TGTGCCAGCAGTGACTGGAGTTCAACTAATGAAAAACTGTTTTTT. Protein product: CASSDWSSTNEKLFF.

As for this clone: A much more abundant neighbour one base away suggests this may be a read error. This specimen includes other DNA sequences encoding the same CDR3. This CDR3 reads CASSREGGPNEKLFF. The CDR3 DNA reads as TGTGCCAGCAGCCGGGAGGGGGGGCCTAATGAAAAACTGTTTTTT. The chain carries TRBV5-4 and TRBJ1-4, with a weak D call TRBD1 (6 bases). CDR3 length equals 15 residues. V lost 4 bases, J lost 3 bases, and 13 bases lay in between. Germline V gene data show CDR1 as SGHNT and CDR2 as YYREEE (reference sequence).

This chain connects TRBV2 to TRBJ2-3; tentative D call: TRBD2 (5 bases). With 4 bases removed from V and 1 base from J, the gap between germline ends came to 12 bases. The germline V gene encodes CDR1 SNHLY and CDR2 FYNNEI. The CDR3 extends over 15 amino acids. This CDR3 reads CASSVLSVGTDTQYF. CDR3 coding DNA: TGTGCCAGCAGTGTACTTAGCGTGGGCACAGATACGCAGTATTTT.

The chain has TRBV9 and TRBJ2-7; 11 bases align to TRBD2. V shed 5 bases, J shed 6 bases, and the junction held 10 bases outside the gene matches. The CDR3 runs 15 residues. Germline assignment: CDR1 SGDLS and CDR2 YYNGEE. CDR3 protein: CASSASASGRPEQYF. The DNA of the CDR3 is TGTGCCAGCAGTGCCTCTGCTAGCGGGAGGCCCGAGCAGTACTTC.

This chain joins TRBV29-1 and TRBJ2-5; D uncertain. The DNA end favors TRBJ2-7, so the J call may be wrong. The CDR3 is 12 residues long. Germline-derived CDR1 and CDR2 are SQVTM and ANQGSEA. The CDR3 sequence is CSVGQTSYEQYF. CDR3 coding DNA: TGCAGCGTTGGTCAGACCTCCTACGAGCAGTACTTC.

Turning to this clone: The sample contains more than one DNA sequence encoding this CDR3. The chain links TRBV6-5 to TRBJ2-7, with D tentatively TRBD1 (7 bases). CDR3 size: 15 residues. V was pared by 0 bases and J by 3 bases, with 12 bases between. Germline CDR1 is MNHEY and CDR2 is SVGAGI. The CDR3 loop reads CASSYSPQGGYEQYF. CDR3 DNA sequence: TGTGCCAGCAGTTACTCGCCCCAGGGGGGCTACGAGCAGTACTTC.

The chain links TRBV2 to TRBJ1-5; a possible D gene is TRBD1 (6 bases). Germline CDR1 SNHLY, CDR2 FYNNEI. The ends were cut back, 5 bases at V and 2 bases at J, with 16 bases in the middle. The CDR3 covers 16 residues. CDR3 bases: TGTGCCAGCAGTCCTCGGACAGCCGCTCGCAATCAGCCCCAGCATTTT. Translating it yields CASSPRTAARNQPQHF.

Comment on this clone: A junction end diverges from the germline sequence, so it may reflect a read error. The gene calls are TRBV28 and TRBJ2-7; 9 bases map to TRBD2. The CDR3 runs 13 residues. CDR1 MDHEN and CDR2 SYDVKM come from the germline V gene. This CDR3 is CASSSVAGAEGDF. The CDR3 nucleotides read TGTGCCAGCAGTTCAGTAGCGGGAGCAGAGGGTGACTTC.

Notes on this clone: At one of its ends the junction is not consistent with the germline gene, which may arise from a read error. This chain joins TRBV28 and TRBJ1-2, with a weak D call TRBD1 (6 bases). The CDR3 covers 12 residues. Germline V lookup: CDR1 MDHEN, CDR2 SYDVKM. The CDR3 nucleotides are TGTGCCAGCAGAATGTTACAGGGTCCACATTCCTTC. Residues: CASRMLQGPHSF.

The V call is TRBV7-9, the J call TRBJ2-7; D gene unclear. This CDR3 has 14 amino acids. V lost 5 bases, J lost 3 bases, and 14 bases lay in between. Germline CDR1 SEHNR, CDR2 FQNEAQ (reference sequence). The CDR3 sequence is CASSQGGQFYEQYF. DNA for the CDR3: TGTGCCAGCAGCCAAGGTGGCCAGTTCTACGAGCAGTACTTC.

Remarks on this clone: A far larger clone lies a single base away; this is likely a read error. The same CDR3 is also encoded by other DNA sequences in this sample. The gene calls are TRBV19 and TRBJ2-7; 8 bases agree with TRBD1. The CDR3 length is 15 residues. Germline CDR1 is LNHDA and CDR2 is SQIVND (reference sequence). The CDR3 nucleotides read TGTGCCAGTAACCAGGGGACAGGAGGACCCTACGAACAGTACTTC. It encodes CASNQGTGGPYEQYF.

Here the CDR3 DNA reads TGTGCCAGCAGCCTCTCTTGGCGGGAGGTCACAGATACGCAGTATTTT. It codes for CASSLSWREVTDTQYF. The gene calls are TRBV27 and TRBJ2-3; 8 bases agree with TRBD2. This CDR3 is 16 amino acids long. The germline V gene has CDR1 MNHEY and CDR2 SMNVEV (reference sequence). Losses at the gene ends were 6 bases for V and 2 bases for J; bases not matched to a gene: 10.

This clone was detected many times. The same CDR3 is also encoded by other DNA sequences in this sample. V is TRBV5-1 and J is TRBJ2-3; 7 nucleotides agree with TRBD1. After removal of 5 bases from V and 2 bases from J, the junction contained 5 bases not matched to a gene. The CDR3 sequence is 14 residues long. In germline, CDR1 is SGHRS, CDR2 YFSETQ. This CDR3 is CASSLGQTTDTQYF. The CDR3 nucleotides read TGCGCCAGCAGTCTGGGACAGACCACAGATACGCAGTATTTT.

This CDR3 is CASSPFTSGSEGSTDTQYF. In DNA form, the CDR3 reads TGTGCCAGCTCACCATTCACTAGCGGGAGTGAGGGGAGCACAGATACGCAGTATTTT. The V call is TRBV18, the J call TRBJ2-3, with TRBD2 matching over 11 bases. The length of the CDR3 is 19 residues. CDR1 and CDR2 from the germline V gene are KGHSH and LQKENI. Trimming took 2 bases from V and 0 from J; bases not matched to a gene: 10. Supplemented by reference TRBV18 and TRBJ2-3, the full variable domain reads NAGVMQNPRHLVRRRGQEARLRCSPMKGHSHVYWYRQLPEEGLKFMVYLQKENIIDESGMPKERFSAEFPKEGPSILRIQQVVRGDSAAYFCASSPFTSGSEGSTDTQYFGPGTRLTVL.

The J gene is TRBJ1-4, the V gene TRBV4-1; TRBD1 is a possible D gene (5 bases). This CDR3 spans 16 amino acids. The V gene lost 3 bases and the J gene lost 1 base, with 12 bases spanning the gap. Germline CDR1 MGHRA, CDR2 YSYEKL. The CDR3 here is CASSQGRGGTNEKLFF. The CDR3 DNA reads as TGCGCCAGCAGCCAGGGAAGGGGCGGAACTAATGAAAAACTGTTTTTT.

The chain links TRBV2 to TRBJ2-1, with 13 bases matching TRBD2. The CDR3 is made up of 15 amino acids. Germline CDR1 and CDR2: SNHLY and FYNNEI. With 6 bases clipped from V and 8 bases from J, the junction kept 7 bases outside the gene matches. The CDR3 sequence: CASRVLAGGVYEQFF. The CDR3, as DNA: TGTGCCAGCAGGGTACTAGCGGGAGGGGTCTATGAGCAGTTCTTC.

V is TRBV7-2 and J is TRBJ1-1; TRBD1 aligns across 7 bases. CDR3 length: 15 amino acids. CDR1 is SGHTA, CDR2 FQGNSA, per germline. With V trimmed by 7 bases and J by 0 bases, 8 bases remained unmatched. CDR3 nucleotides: TGTGCCAGCAATATCGCCGGGACAGTGAACACTGAAGCTTTCTTT. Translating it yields CASNIAGTVNTEAFF.

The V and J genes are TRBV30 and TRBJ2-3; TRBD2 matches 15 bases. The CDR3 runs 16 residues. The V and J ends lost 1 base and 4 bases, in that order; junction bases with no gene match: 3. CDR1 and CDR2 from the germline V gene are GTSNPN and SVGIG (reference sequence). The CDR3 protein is CAWSAGLAGGPDTQYF. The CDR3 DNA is TGTGCCTGGAGTGCAGGACTAGCGGGAGGGCCAGATACGCAGTATTTT.

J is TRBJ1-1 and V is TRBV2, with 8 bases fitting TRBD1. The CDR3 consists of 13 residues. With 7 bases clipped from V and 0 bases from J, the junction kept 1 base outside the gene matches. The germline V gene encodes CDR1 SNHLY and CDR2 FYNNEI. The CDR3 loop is CASMTGVNTEAFF. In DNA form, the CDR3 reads TGTGCCAGCATGACAGGGGTGAACACTGAAGCTTTCTTT.

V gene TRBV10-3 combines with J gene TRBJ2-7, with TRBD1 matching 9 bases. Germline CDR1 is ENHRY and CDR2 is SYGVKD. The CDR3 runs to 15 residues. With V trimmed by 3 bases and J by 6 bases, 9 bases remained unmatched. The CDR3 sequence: CAISEGDRDVGEQYF. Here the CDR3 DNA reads TGTGCCATCAGTGAAGGGGACAGGGATGTTGGCGAGCAGTACTTC.

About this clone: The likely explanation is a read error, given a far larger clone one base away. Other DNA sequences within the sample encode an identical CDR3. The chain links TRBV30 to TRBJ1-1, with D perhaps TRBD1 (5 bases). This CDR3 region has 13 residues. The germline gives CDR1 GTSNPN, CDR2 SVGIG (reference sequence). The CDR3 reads CAWDWNMNTEAFF. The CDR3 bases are TGCGCCTGGGACTGGAACATGAACACTGAAGCTTTCTTT.

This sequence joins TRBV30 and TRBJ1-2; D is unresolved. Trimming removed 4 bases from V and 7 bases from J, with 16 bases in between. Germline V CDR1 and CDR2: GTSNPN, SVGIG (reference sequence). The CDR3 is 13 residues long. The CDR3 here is CAWTGTGGGGYTF. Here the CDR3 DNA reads TGTGCCTGGACTGGAACGGGCGGCGGTGGCTACACCTTC.

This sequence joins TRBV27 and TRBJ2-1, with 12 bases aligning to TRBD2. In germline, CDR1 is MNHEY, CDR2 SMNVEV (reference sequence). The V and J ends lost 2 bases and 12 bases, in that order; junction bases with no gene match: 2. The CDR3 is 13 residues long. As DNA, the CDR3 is TGTGCCAGCAGTTTACTAGCGGGAGGGGTGCAGTTCTTC. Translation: CASSLLAGGVQFF.

CDR3 DNA: TGTGCCACCTTAGGAGACTACTCTGGAAACACCATATATTTT. It specifies CATLGDYSGNTIYF. The gene calls are TRBV10-3 and TRBJ1-3; D not resolved. The germline V gene has CDR1 ENHRY and CDR2 SYGVKD. Trimming left V 10 bases short and J 0 bases short, with 13 bases between. This CDR3 is built from 14 residues.

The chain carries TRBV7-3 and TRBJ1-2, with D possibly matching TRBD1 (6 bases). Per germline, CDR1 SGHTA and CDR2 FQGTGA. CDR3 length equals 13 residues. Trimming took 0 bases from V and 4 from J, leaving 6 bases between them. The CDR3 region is CASSLTQGYGYTF. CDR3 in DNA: TGTGCCAGCAGCTTAACACAGGGCTATGGCTACACCTTC.

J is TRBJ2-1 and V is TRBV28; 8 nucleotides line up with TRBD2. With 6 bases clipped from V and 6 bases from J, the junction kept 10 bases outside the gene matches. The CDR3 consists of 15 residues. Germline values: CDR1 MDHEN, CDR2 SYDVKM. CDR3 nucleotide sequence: TGTGCCAGCAGCACCGGGGGGGCGGAGTTCAATGAGCAGTTCTTC. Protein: CASSTGGAEFNEQFF.

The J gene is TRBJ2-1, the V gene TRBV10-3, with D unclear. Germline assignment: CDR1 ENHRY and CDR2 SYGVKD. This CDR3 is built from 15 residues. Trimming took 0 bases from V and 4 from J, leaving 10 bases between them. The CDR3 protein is CAISESKLTYNEQFF. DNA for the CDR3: TGTGCCATCAGTGAGTCTAAACTAACATACAATGAGCAGTTCTTC.